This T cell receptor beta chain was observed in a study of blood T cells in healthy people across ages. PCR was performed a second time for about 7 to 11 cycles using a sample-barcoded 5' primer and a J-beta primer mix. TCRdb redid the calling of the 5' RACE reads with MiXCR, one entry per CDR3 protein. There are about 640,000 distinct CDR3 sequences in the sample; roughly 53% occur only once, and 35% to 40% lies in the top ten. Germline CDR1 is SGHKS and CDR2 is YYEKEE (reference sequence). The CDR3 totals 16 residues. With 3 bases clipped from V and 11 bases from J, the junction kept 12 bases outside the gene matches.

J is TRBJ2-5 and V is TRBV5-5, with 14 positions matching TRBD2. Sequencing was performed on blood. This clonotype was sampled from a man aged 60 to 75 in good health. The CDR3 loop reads CASSSEGGLAGEEQYF. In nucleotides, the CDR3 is TGTGCCAGCAGCTCGGAAGGGGGACTAGCGGGGGAAGAGCAGTACTTC.